The 7 T cell receptor beta chains in this list originate from one sample, sequenced in a study of OX40 agonist ivuxolimab in advanced cancers. Sequencing used immunoSEQ multiplex PCR; TCRdb keeps in-frame clones, though not all of them. The sample contains around 67,000 clones, around 89% of which appear only once. Source: CD4+ or CD8+ T cells sorted from blood, taken in a trial of the OX40 agonist ivuxolimab. The receptor source for this set is an adult with an advanced solid tumor such as melanoma, head and neck, liver or kidney cancer.

CDR3 sequence reads: CASTGESPLHF. Here the CDR3 DNA reads TGTGCCAGCACCGGGGAATCACCCCTCCACTTT. J is TRBJ1-6 and V is TRBV2; no clear D. The CDR3 has 11 residues. Looked up from germline, CDR1 is SNHLY and CDR2 is FYNNEI. V was pared by 7 bases and J by 10 bases, with 8 bases between.

The J gene is TRBJ2-6, the V gene TRBV19; D possibly uses TRBD1 or TRBD2 (6 bases each). Germline CDR1 LNHDA, CDR2 SQIVND (reference sequence). V lost 6 bases, J lost 2 bases, and 17 bases lay in between. The CDR3 is made up of 17 amino acids. CDR3 DNA sequence: TGTGCCAGTAGAAACTCCGCCGGGGGCGCTGGGGCCAACGTCCTGACTTTC. Translation: CASRNSAGGAGANVLTF.

The rearrangement links TRBV2 to TRBJ2-6, with 7 bases that match TRBD1. V lost 0 bases, J lost 4 bases, and 6 bases stayed unmatched. Germline V gives CDR1 SNHLY, CDR2 FYNNEI. The length of the CDR3 is 17 residues. CDR3 bases: TGTGCCAGCAGTGAAGCGCCAACAGGGGTCGGGGCCAACGTCCTGACTTTC. It encodes CASSEAPTGVGANVLTF.

This rearrangement joins TRBV7-9 to TRBJ2-1, with D possibly TRBD2 on 6 matching bases. Germline CDR1 SEHNR, CDR2 FQNEAQ (reference sequence). The CDR3 is 14 residues long. V was cut by 0 bases and J by 13 bases, with 16 bases left in between. The CDR3 here is CASSLASGGVQQFF. CDR3 bases: TGTGCCAGCAGCTTAGCGTCAGGAGGGGTACAACAGTTCTTC.

This chain joins TRBV9 and TRBJ2-5; D possibly matches TRBD1 or TRBD2 (6 bases each). Germline assignment: CDR1 SGDLS and CDR2 YYNGEE. V lost 1 base to trimming and J lost 5 bases, with 15 bases between them. This CDR3 is built from 15 residues. CDR3 DNA: TGTGCCAGCAGCGTACTGGAGGGGGGACGGGAGACCCAGTACTTC. Protein product: CASSVLEGGRETQYF.

V is TRBV5-4 and J is TRBJ1-2, with a weak D call TRBD1 (5 bases). Germline loops: CDR1 SGHNT, CDR2 YYREEE (reference sequence). V was cut by 9 bases and J by 8 bases, with 38 bases left in between. There are 19 residues in the CDR3. DNA for the CDR3: TGTGCCACTTTAGACGCGACCTACAGCTCGTCACAGGCGGCTCGAGGCTACACCTTC. This translates into CATLDATYSSSQAARGYTF.

The chain has TRBV6-6 and TRBJ2-5; 8 bases are a match to TRBD1. This CDR3 has 15 residues. Germline lookup yields CDR1 MNHNY and CDR2 SVGAGI (reference sequence). The V gene end was trimmed by 2 bases and the J gene end by 5 bases; junction bases not matched to a gene: 7. The CDR3 region is CASSYPHRTGETQYF. DNA for the CDR3: TGTGCCAGCAGTTACCCACACCGGACAGGGGAGACCCAGTACTTC.